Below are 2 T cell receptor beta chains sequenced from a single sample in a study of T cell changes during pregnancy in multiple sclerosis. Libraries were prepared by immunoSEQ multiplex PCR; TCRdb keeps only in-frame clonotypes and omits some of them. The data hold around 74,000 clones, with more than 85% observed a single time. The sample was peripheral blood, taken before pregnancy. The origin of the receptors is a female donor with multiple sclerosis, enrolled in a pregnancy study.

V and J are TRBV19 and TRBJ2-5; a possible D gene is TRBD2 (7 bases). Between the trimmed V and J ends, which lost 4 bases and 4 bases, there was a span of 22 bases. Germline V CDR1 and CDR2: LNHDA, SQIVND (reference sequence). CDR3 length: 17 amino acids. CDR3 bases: TGTGCCAGTAGTACATCTCCCGGGGGGCTGATCGGAGAGACCCAGTACTTC. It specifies CASSTSPGGLIGETQYF.

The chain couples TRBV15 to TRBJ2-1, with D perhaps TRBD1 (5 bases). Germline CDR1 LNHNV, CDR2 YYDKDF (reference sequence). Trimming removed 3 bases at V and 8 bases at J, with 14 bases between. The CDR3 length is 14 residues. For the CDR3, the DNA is TGTGCCACCAGCAGCTATGGGGCGAGGTATGAGCAGTTCTTC. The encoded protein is CATSSYGARYEQFF. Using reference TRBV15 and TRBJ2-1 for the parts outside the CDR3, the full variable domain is DAMVIQNPRYQVTQFGKPVTLSCSQTLNHNVMYWYQQKSSQAPKLLFHYYDKDFNNEADTPDNFQSRRPNTSFCFLDIRSPGLGDTAMYLCATSSYGARYEQFFGPGTRLTVL.